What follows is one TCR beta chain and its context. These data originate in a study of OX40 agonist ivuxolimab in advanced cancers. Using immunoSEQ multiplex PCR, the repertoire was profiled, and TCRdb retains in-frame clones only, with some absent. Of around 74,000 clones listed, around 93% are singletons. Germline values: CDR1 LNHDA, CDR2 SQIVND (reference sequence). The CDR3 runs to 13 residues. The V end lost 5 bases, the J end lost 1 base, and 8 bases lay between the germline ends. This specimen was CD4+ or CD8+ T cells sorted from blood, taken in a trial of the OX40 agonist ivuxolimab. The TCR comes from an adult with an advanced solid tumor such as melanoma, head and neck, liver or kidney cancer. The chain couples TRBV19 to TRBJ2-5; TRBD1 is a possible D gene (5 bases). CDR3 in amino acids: CASSSTAQETQYF. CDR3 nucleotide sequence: TGTGCCAGTAGTTCGACAGCCCAAGAGACCCAGTACTTC.